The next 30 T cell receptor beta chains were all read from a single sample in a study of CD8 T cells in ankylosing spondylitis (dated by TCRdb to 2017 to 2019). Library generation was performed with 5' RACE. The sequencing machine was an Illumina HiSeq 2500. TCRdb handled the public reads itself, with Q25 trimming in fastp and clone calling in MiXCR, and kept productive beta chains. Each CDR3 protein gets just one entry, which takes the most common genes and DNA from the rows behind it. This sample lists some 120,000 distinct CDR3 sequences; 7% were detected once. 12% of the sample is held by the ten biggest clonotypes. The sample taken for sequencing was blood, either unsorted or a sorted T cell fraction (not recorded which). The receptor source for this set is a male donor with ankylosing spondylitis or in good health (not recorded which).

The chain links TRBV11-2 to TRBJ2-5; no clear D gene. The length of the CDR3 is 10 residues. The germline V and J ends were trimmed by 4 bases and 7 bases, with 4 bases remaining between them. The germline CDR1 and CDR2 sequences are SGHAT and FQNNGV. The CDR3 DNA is TGTGCCAGCAGCTCCGGGACCCAGTACTTC. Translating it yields CASSSGTQYF.

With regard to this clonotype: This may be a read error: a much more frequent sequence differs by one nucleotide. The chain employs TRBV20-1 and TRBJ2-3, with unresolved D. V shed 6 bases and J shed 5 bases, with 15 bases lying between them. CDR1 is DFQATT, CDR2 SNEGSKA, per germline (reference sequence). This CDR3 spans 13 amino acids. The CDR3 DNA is TGCAGTGCCGTCCCTCCGACGCAAGATACGCAGTATTTT. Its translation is CSAVPPTQDTQYF.

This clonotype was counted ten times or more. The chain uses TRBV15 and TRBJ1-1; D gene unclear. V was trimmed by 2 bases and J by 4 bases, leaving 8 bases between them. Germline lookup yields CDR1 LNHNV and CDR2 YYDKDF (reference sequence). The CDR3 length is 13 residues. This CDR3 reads CATSRPPGTEAFF. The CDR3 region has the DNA TGTGCCACCAGCAGACCCCCGGGCACTGAAGCTTTCTTT. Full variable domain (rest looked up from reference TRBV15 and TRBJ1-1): DAMVIQNPRYQVTQFGKPVTLSCSQTLNHNVMYWYQQKSSQAPKLLFHYYDKDFNNEADTPDNFQSRRPNTSFCFLDIRSPGLGDTAMYLCATSRPPGTEAFFGQGTRLTVV.

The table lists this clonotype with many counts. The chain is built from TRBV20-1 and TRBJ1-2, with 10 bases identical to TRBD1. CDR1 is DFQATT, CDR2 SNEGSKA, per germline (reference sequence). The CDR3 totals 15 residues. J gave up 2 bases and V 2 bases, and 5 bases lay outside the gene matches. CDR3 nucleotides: TGCAGTGCTAGACGCTCGGGACAGGGGAACTATGGCTACACCTTC. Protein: CSARRSGQGNYGYTF.

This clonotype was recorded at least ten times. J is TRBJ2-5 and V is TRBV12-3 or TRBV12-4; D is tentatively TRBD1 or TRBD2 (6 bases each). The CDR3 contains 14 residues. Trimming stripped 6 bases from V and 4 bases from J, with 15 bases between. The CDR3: CASSPGGTRETQYF. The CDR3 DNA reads TGTGCCAGCAGCCCCGGGGGCACCCGAGAGACCCAGTACTTC.

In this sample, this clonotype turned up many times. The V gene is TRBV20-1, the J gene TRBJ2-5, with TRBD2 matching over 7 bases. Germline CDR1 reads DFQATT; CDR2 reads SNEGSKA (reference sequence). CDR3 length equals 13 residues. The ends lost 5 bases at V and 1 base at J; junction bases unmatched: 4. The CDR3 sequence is CSADGGFQETQYF. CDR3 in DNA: TGCAGTGCTGACGGGGGGTTCCAAGAGACCCAGTACTTC.

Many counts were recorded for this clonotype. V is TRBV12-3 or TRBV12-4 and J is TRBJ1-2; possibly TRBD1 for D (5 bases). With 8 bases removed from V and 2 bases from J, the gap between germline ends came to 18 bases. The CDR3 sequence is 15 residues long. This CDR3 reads CASGWRQGFNYGYTF. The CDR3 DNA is TGTGCCAGCGGCTGGAGGCAGGGTTTCAACTATGGCTACACCTTC.

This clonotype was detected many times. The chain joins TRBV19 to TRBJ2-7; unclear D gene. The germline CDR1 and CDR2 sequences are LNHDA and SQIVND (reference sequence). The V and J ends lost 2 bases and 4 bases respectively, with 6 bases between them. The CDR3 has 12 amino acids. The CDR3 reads CASSISGYEQYF. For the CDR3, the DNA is TGTGCCAGTAGTATAAGTGGATACGAGCAGTACTTC.

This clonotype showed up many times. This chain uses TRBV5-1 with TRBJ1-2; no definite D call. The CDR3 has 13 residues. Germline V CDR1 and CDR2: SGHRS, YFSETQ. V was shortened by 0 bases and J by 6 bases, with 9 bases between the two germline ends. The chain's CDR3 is CASSLVGADGYTF. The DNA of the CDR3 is TGCGCCAGCAGCTTGGTGGGCGCGGATGGCTACACCTTC.

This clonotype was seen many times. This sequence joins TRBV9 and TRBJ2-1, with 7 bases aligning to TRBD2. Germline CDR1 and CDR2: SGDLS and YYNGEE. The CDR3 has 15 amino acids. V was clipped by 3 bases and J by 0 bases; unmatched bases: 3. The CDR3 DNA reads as TGTGCCAGCAGCGCTAGCGGATCCTCCTACAATGAGCAGTTCTTC. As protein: CASSASGSSYNEQFF.

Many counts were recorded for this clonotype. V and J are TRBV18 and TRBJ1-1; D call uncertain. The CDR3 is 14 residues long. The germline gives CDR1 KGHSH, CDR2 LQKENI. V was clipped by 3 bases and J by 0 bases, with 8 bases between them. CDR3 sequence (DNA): TGTGCCAGCTCACCGAAGGGCTTGAACACTGAAGCTTTCTTT. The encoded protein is CASSPKGLNTEAFF.

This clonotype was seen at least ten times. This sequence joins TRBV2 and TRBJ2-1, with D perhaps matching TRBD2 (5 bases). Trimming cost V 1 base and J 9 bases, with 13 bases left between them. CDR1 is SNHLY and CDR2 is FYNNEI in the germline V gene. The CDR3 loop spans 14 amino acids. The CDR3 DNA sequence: TGTGCCAGCAGTGAAGGTCGCCTAGCTGTTGAGCAGTTCTTC. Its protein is CASSEGRLAVEQFF.

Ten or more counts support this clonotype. The CDR3 sequence: CASSPTAFGQPQHF. The CDR3 coding sequence is TGTGCCAGCAGCCCGACAGCGTTTGGCCAGCCCCAGCATTTT. The chain joins TRBV7-2 to TRBJ1-5; weak D call: TRBD1 (5 bases). The CDR3 is made up of 14 amino acids. V was trimmed by 5 bases and J by 7 bases, leaving 15 bases between them. Germline V gene lookup returns CDR1 SGHTA and CDR2 FQGNSA. Supplemented by reference TRBV7-2 and TRBJ1-5, the full variable domain reads GAGVSQSPSNKVTEKGKDVELRCDPISGHTALYWYRQSLGQGLEFLIYFQGNSAPDKSGLPSDRFSAERTGGSVSTLTIQRTQQEDSAVYLCASSPTAFGQPQHFGDGTRLSIL.

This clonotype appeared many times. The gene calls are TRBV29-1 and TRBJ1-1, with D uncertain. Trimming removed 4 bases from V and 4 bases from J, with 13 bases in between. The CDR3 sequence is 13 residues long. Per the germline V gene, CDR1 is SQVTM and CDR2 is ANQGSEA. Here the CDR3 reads CSVGGDAGTEAFF. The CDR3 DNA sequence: TGCAGCGTTGGTGGGGATGCCGGCACTGAAGCTTTCTTT.

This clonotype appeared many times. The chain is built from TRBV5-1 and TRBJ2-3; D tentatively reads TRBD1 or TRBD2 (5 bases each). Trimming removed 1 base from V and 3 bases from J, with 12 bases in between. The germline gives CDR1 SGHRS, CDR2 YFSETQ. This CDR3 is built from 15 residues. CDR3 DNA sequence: TGCGCCAGCAGCTTGTCAGGGAGCGAGACAGATACGCAGTATTTT. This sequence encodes CASSLSGSETDTQYF. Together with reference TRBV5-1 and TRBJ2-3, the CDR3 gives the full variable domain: KAGVTQTPRYLIKTRGQQVTLSCSPISGHRSVSWYQQTPGQGLQFLFEYFSETQRNKGNFPGRFSGRQFSNSRSEMNVSTLELGDSALYLCASSLSGSETDTQYFGPGTRLTVL.

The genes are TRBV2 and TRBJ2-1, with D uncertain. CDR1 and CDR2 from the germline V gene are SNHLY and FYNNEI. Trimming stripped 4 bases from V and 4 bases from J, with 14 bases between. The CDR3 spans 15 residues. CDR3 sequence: CASSGTIGRYNEQFF. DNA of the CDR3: TGTGCCAGCAGTGGAACAATAGGCCGATACAATGAGCAGTTCTTC.

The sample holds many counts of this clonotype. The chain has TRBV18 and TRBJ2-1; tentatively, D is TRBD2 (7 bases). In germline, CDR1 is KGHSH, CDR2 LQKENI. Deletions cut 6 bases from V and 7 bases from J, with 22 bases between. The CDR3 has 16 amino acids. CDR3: CASSPREGGSENEQFF. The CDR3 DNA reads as TGTGCCAGCTCCCCCAGGGAGGGGGGATCTGAGAATGAGCAGTTCTTC.

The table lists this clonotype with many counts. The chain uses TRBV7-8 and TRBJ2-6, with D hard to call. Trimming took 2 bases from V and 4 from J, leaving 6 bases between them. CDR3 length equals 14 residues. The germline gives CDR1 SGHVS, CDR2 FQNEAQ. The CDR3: CASSLRAGANVLTF. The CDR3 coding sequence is TGTGCCAGCAGCTTAAGGGCGGGGGCCAACGTCCTGACTTTC.

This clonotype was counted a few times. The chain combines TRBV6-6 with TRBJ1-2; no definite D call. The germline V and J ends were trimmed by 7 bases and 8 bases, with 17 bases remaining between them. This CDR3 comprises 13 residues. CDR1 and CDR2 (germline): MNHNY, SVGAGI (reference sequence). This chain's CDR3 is CASTHGGWRGYTF. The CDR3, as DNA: TGTGCCAGCACCCATGGCGGCTGGAGAGGCTACACCTTC.

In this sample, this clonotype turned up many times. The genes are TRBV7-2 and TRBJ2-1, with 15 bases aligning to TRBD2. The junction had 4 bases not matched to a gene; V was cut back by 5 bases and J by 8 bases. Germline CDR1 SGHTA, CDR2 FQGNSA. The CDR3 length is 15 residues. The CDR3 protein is CASSERTSGRDEQFF. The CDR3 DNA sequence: TGTGCCAGCAGCGAGCGGACTAGCGGGAGGGATGAGCAGTTCTTC.

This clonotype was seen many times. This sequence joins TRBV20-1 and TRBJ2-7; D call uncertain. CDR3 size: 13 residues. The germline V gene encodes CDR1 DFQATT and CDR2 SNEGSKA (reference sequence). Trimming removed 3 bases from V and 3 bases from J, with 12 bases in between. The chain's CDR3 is CSASGVRFYEQYF. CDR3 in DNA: TGCAGTGCTAGTGGGGTTAGGTTCTACGAGCAGTACTTC.

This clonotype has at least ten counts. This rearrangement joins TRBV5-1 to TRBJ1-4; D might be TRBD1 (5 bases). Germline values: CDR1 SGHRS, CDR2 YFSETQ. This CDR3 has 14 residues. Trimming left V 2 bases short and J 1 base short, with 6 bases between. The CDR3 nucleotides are TGCGCCAGCAGCTTCGGGGGAACTAATGAAAAACTGTTTTTT. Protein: CASSFGGTNEKLFF.

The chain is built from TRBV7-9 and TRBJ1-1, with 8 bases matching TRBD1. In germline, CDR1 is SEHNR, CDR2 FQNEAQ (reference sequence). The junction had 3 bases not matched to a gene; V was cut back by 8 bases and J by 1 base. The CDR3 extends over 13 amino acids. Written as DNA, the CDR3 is TGTGCCAGCGCGGGACAGGCGAACACTGAAGCTTTCTTT. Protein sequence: CASAGQANTEAFF.

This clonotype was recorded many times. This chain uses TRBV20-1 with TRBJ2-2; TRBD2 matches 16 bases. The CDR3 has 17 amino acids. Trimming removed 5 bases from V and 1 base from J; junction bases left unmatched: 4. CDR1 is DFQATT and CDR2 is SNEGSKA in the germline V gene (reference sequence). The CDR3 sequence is CSARGLAGGGNTGELFF. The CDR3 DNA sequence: TGCAGTGCTCGGGGACTAGCGGGAGGGGGGAACACCGGGGAGCTGTTTTTT.

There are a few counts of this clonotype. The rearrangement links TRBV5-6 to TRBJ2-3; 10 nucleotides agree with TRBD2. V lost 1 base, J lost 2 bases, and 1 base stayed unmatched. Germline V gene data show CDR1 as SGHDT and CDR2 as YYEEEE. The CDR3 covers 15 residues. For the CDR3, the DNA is TGTGCCAGCAGCTTGACTAGCGGGGTCACAGATACGCAGTATTTT. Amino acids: CASSLTSGVTDTQYF.

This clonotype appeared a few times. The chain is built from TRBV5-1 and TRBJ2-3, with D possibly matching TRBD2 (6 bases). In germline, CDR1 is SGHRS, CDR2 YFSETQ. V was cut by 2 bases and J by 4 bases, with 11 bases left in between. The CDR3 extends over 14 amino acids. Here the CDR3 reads CASSFTGAADTQYF. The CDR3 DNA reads TGCGCCAGCAGCTTCACGGGAGCGGCAGATACGCAGTATTTT. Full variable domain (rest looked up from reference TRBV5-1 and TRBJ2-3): KAGVTQTPRYLIKTRGQQVTLSCSPISGHRSVSWYQQTPGQGLQFLFEYFSETQRNKGNFPGRFSGRQFSNSRSEMNVSTLELGDSALYLCASSFTGAADTQYFGPGTRLTVL.

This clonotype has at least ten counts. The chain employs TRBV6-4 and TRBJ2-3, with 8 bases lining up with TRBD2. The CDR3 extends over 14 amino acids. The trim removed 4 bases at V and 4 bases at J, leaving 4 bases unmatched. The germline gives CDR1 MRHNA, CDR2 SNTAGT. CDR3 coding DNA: TGTGCCAGCAGTGTTAGCGGGGAAGCAGATACGCAGTATTTT. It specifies CASSVSGEADTQYF.

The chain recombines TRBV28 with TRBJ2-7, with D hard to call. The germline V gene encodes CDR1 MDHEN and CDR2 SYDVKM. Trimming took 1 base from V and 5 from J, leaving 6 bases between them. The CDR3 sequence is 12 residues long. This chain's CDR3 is CASSLSGHEQYF. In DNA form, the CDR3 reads TGTGCCAGCAGTTTATCCGGGCACGAGCAGTACTTC.

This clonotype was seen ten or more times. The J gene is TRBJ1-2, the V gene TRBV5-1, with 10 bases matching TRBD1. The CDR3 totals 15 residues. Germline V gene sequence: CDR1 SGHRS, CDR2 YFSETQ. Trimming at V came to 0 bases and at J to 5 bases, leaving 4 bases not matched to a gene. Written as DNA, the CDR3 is TGCGCCAGCAGCTTGGTGGGGACAGGGGAGTATGGCTACACCTTC. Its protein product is CASSLVGTGEYGYTF.

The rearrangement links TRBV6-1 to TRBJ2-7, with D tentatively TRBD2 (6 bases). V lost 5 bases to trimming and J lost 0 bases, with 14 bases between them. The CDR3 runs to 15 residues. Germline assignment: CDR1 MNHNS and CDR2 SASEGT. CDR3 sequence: CASSPGGGNSYEQYF. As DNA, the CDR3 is TGTGCCAGCAGTCCCGGCGGCGGGAACTCCTACGAGCAGTACTTC.